This T cell receptor (beta chain) was observed in a study of T cells in Graves' hyperthyroidism and ophthalmopathy (dated by TCRdb to 2018 to 2020). Regarding the complete study: Peripheral blood was sampled at the time of initial diagnosis, prior to any treatment. To identify TCR V-J signatures that set the groups apart, the researchers used a discovery cohort of 100 patients, made up of 40 to 45 with Graves' ophthalmopathy and 57 with stable Graves' hyperthyroidism. Prospective prediction of ophthalmopathy was tested in an independent validation cohort of 18 to 20 hyperthyroidism patients and approximately 17 patients who later progressed to ophthalmopathy. The 75 to 100 discovery patients were randomly divided into training and test sets at a 7:3 ratio. In roughly six Graves' hyperthyroidism patients, the study also compared T-cell repertoires from thyroid tissue with T-cell repertoires from blood. After sampling, hyperthyroidism patients received methimazole starting at 30 mg daily, and ophthalmopathy patients received high-dose intravenous methylprednisolone. TCR Vbeta CDR3 sequencing of some 140 peripheral blood samples (43 ophthalmopathy, about 80 hyperthyroidism and around 17 progressor patients) is reported in the paper. Points the paper makes about the study in general: No statistical method was used to fix the sample size in advance, and group allocation was not hidden from the investigators. Most expanded thyroid clonotypes (frequency above 0.001) were also detected in blood, a finding suggesting that blood repertoires may reflect thyroid immune responses. In validation, the model predicted progression to ophthalmopathy with approximately 71% sensitivity and around 72% specificity, a median of about 6.7 months before onset. A model built on a 13 V-J signature distinguished ophthalmopathy from stable hyperthyroidism, reaching about 88% sensitivity and about 81% specificity in cross-validation and 80%/75% in testing.

The TCR beta CDR3 regions were amplified from the RNA transcripts. The TCR CDR3 was subjected to a first round of RT-PCR using the HTBI primer set and the Qiagen OneStep RT-PCR kit. Libraries were constructed in a second round of multiplex PCR, after which size selection and purification were carried out. The libraries were sequenced on an Illumina HiSeq2000 using paired-end 100 bp reads. As for how the authors treated the data: SOAPnuke was used to process the raw data, throwing out any read that contained adapters or uncalled bases, had a mean Phred below 15, or lacked an exact constant-primer or identifier match. High-quality paired reads were merged with COPE v1.2.5, and unique nucleotide sequences were defined as clonotypes. MiTCR v1.1 was used to align the clonotypes against IMGT TRBV, TRBD and TRBJ reference segments. Only V-J combinations with frequency above 0.0001, covering 99% to 99.2% of repertoires, were analysed. A TCS score was defined as the ratio between F50 (clonal expansion) and ExV (chaos), using BLOSUM62-based TCRdist between CDR3 peptides within each V-J. Welch's t-statistics and random forest reduced 500 to 650 V-J features to 13, which were used in a naive Bayes classifier (R e1071). TCRdb trimmed the raw reads at Q25, called clones with MiXCR and kept productive beta chains. Rows are combined by CDR3 protein, so each entry shows the most common genes and DNA. These V and J calls are TCRdb output, not the study's own analysis. Present in this sample are roughly 350,000 distinct CDR3 sequences, approximately 15% of which were seen just once. Around 32% of the sample belongs to the ten largest clones.

Note on this clonotype: The antigen it recognizes is unknown. No base-level quality is on record; no much larger clone is a single base apart.

Moderately to severely active disease, a Clinical Activity Score of at least 3, a NOSPECS grade of at least 4, and a duration under 3 months were present in ophthalmopathy patients. The study excluded patients with uncontrolled infections, other autoimmune diseases, pregnancy or lactation. Diagnoses relied on clinical symptoms, serum thyroxine and TRAb, thyroid ultrasound and orbital computed tomography. PBMCs were isolated from about 10 ml of fresh peripheral blood by Ficoll-Paque density gradient centrifugation. Trizol reagent was used to extract total RNA, and RNA quality was then checked on an Agilent 2100 Bioanalyzer. Specimen: blood. The clonotype comes from a middle-aged woman with Graves' ophthalmopathy.

The CDR3: CSAREGAGTGVSEQYF. In nucleotides, the sequence is TGCAGTGCTAGAGAGGGGGCCGGGACAGGGGTTAGCGAGCAGTACTTC. In this chain, TRBV20-1 is recombined with TRBJ2-7, with 10 bases matching TRBD1. After removal of 0 bases from V and 6 bases from J, the junction retains 11 bases not matched to a gene. As encoded in the germline V gene (reference sequence), CDR1 is DFQATT while CDR2 is SNEGSKA. The CDR3 sequence holds 16 residues, the cysteine and phenylalanine included. Of all the DNA, just the CDR3 is kept, 48 bases in frame from base 1.